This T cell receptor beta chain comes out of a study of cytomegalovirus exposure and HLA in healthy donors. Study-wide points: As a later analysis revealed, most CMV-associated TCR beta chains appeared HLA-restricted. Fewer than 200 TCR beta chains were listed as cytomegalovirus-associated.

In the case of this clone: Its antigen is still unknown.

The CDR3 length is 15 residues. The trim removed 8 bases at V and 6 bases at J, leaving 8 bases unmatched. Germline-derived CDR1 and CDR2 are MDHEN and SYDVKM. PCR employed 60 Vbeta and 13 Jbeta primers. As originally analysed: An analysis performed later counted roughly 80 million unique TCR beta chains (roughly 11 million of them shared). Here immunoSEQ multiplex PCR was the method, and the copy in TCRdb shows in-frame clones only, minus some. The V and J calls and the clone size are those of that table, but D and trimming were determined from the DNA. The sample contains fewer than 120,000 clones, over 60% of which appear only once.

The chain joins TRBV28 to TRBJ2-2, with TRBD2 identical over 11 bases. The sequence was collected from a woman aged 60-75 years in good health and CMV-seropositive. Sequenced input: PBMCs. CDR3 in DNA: TGTGCCAGCGGGACTCTAGCGGGAGGTGCCGGGGAGCTGTTTTTT. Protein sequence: CASGTLAGGAGELFF.